The 28 T cell receptor beta chains listed next were all sequenced from one sample in a study of blood T cell repertoires in COVID-19. Using immunoSEQ multiplex PCR, the repertoire was profiled, and TCRdb retains in-frame clones only, with some absent. The data show under 50,000 clones, with about 92% seen just once and 19% held by the top ten. The sample taken for sequencing was peripheral blood. These TCRs come from a man between 65 and 85 years old with active COVID-19.

This chain links TRBV19 with TRBJ2-5, with TRBD2 matching over 11 bases. V was clipped by 5 bases and J by 5 bases; unmatched bases: 7. CDR3 length equals 15 residues. CDR1 and CDR2 from the germline V gene are LNHDA and SQIVND (reference sequence). CDR3 protein: CASSLLAGGPETQYF. The CDR3 nucleotides are TGTGCCAGTAGTCTCCTAGCGGGAGGTCCCGAGACCCAGTACTTC.

The rearrangement joins TRBV5-8 to TRBJ1-2; D perhaps matches TRBD1 (6 bases). The germline CDR1 and CDR2 sequences are SGHTS and YDEGEE. The CDR3 loop spans 14 amino acids. The germline V and J ends were trimmed by 1 base and 4 bases, with 11 bases remaining between them. This CDR3 reads CASSLRGKVYGYTF. Written as DNA, the CDR3 is TGTGCCAGCAGCTTGAGGGGGAAAGTCTATGGCTACACCTTC. Looking up the rest from reference TRBV5-8 and TRBJ1-2 gives the full variable domain: EAGVTQSPTHLIKTRGQQATLRCSPISGHTSVYWYQQALGLGLQFLLWYDEGEERNRGNFPPRFSGRQFPNYSSELNVNALELEDSALYLCASSLRGKVYGYTFGSGTRLTVV.

The V gene is TRBV18, the J gene TRBJ2-1; D is possibly TRBD1 (5 bases). The CDR3 sequence is 18 residues long. Germline V gives CDR1 KGHSH, CDR2 LQKENI. Trimming removed 3 bases at V and 7 bases at J, with 25 bases between. The CDR3 bases are TGTGCCAGCTCACCTTTCCTCATCCAGGGCGGTTCCAGAAATGAGCAGTTCTTC. Protein product: CASSPFLIQGGSRNEQFF.

V gene TRBV2 combines with J gene TRBJ1-2; D may be TRBD1 (5 bases). The CDR3 contains 14 residues. Germline CDR1 reads SNHLY; CDR2 reads FYNNEI. V lost 4 bases to trimming and J lost 4 bases, with 13 bases between them. The CDR3 sequence is CASSAEGRSYGYTF. The CDR3 DNA is TGTGCCAGCAGTGCGGAGGGGCGCAGCTATGGCTACACCTTC.

This chain connects TRBV28 to TRBJ2-7, with TRBD2 matching over 7 bases. CDR1 MDHEN and CDR2 SYDVKM come from the germline V gene. Trimming removed 4 bases from V and 2 bases from J; junction bases left unmatched: 8. CDR3 length: 15 amino acids. CDR3 region: CASSSRLAPPYEQYF. CDR3 sequence (DNA): TGTGCCAGCAGTTCAAGACTAGCTCCACCCTACGAGCAGTACTTC.

V usage is TRBV6-5 and J usage is TRBJ2-1; TRBD2 matches 7 bases. The V gene end was trimmed by 6 bases and the J gene end by 7 bases; junction bases not matched to a gene: 3. Germline CDR1 is MNHEY and CDR2 is SVGAGI. The CDR3 spans 12 residues. The CDR3 spells CASSWTRNEQFF. The CDR3 DNA reads TGTGCCAGCAGCTGGACTAGAAATGAGCAGTTCTTC.

The CDR3 DNA is TGTGCCAGCAGCTGGGACAGATCCTACGAGCAGTACTTC. Protein: CASSWDRSYEQYF. The chain recombines TRBV11-1 with TRBJ2-7; 7 nucleotides align to TRBD1. The CDR3 is 13 residues long. Unmatched junction bases numbered 1, after V lost 4 bases and J lost 1 base. Per the germline V gene, CDR1 is SGHAT and CDR2 is FQDESV (reference sequence).

This chain uses TRBV28 with TRBJ2-7, with TRBD1 identical over 7 bases. The V segment lost 6 bases and the J segment 5 bases; nucleotides outside the gene matches: 10. The germline gives CDR1 MDHEN, CDR2 SYDVKM. This CDR3 spans 14 amino acids. For the CDR3, the DNA is TGTGCCAGCAGCGACGCAACCGACAGGGACGAGCAGTACTTC. Translating gives CASSDATDRDEQYF. Complete variable domain (other parts from reference TRBV28 and TRBJ2-7): DVKVTQSSRYLVKRTGEKVFLECVQDMDHENMFWYRQDPGLGLRLIYFSYDVKMKEKGDIPEGYSVSREKKERFSLILESASTNQTSMYLCASSDATDRDEQYFGPGTRLTVT.

The V and J genes are TRBV7-9 and TRBJ2-7; tentatively, D is TRBD2 (5 bases). The CDR3 has 13 residues. In germline, CDR1 is SEHNR, CDR2 FQNEAQ (reference sequence). The germline V and J ends were trimmed by 5 bases and 6 bases, with 14 bases remaining between them. The CDR3 DNA reads TGTGCCAGCAGCCCGGAGGTCGGGATCGAGCAGTACTTC. Translation gives CASSPEVGIEQYF.

The V call is TRBV9, the J call TRBJ1-2; TRBD1 matches 7 bases. Trimming removed 4 bases from V and 8 bases from J; junction bases left unmatched: 8. Germline V gene data show CDR1 as SGDLS and CDR2 as YYNGEE. The CDR3 covers 13 residues. The CDR3 DNA is TGTGCCAGCAGCCCAGGGACAGAAGGGGGCTACACCTTC. This gives the protein CASSPGTEGGYTF.

V gene TRBV27 combines with J gene TRBJ2-2, with D possibly being TRBD2 (6 bases). V lost 5 bases and J lost 8, with 18 bases in between. The CDR3 loop spans 15 amino acids. Germline-derived CDR1 and CDR2 are MNHEY and SMNVEV (reference sequence). CDR3 sequence: CASSTAVAVVGELFF. CDR3 in DNA: TGTGCCAGCAGTACAGCGGTAGCGGTTGTTGGGGAGCTGTTTTTT.

V gene TRBV7-9 combines with J gene TRBJ1-4, with a tentative D call TRBD1 (5 bases). The length of the CDR3 is 16 residues. Germline V gene data show CDR1 as SEHNR and CDR2 as FQNEAQ (reference sequence). The germline V and J ends were trimmed by 5 bases and 0 bases, with 13 bases remaining between them. CDR3 sequence: CASSPLRGSTNEKLFF. CDR3 in DNA: TGTGCCAGCAGCCCCCTTAGGGGCTCAACTAATGAAAAACTGTTTTTT.

This clone has a single count. This chain connects TRBV7-2 to TRBJ2-3; D may be TRBD2 (6 bases). CDR1 is SGHTA and CDR2 is FQGNSA in the germline V gene. The CDR3 spans 12 residues. V lost 4 bases to trimming and J lost 6 bases, with 8 bases between them. The CDR3 region has the DNA TGTGCCAGCAGCTCAAGCGGGGATACGCAGTATTTT. Translation: CASSSSGDTQYF.

The rearrangement uses TRBV7-3 and TRBJ2-1; TRBD2 aligns across 11 bases. This CDR3 spans 17 amino acids. V shed 0 bases, J shed 6 bases, and the junction held 7 bases outside the gene matches. Germline V gene sequence: CDR1 SGHTA, CDR2 FQGTGA. CDR3 protein: CASSLTPVLAGGNEQFF. The CDR3 coding sequence is TGTGCCAGCAGCTTAACCCCGGTGCTAGCGGGAGGCAATGAGCAGTTCTTC.

V is TRBV2 and J is TRBJ1-5; 7 nucleotides match TRBD1. Germline-derived CDR1 and CDR2 are SNHLY and FYNNEI. This CDR3 has 15 amino acids. With 6 bases clipped from V and 0 bases from J, the junction kept 5 bases outside the gene matches. For the CDR3, the DNA is TGTGCCAGCAGGACACAGGGGAATAGCAATCAGCCCCAGCATTTT. It is translated as CASRTQGNSNQPQHF.

The chain links TRBV6-6 to TRBJ1-5, with a weak D call TRBD1 (6 bases). The CDR3 runs to 15 residues. The germline CDR1 and CDR2 sequences are MNHNY and SVGAGI (reference sequence). The V end lost 6 bases, the J end lost 0 bases, and 12 bases lay between the germline ends. The chain's CDR3 is CASRWDTSSNQPQHF. CDR3 sequence (DNA): TGTGCCAGCAGATGGGACACCTCTAGCAATCAGCCCCAGCATTTT.

The chain uses TRBV29-1 and TRBJ1-6, with 8 bases aligning to TRBD1. The CDR3 totals 13 residues. Trimming removed 6 bases from V and 6 bases from J; junction bases left unmatched: 4. The germline CDR1 and CDR2 sequences are SQVTM and ANQGSEA. CDR3 region: CSVKTGANSPLHF. The CDR3 DNA sequence: TGCAGCGTCAAGACAGGGGCTAATTCACCCCTCCACTTT.

This clone was picked up one time. The V call is TRBV4-3, the J call TRBJ2-7; D perhaps matches TRBD1 (6 bases). CDR1 and CDR2 from the germline V gene are LGHNA and YSLEER. The CDR3 runs 13 residues. Trimming removed 1 base at V and 6 bases at J, with 10 bases between. For the CDR3, the DNA is TGCGCCAGCAGCCAAGCAGGGGCCCCCGAGCAGTACTTC. It specifies CASSQAGAPEQYF.

The V gene is TRBV6-2 or TRBV6-3, the J gene TRBJ2-7; TRBD2 agrees at 8 bases. This CDR3 is 14 amino acids long. Trimming cost V 5 bases and J 2 bases; bases outside gene matches: 5. Germline CDR1 reads MNHEY; CDR2 reads SVGEGT. DNA for the CDR3: TGTGCCAGCAGTGTGGCGGGGGGCCCCTACGAGCAGTACTTC. Amino acids: CASSVAGGPYEQYF.

The chain couples TRBV14 to TRBJ1-6; no reliable D call. The CDR3 covers 15 residues. CDR1 SGHDN and CDR2 FVKESK come from the germline V gene. V was clipped by 3 bases and J by 7 bases, with 13 bases between them. The CDR3 coding sequence is TGTGCCAGCAGCCACCGCTCAAGCGCAAATTCACCCCTCCACTTT. Encoded protein: CASSHRSSANSPLHF.

The chain employs TRBV4-3 and TRBJ1-1; D ambiguous. CDR3 size: 19 residues. The V end was cut by 1 base, the J end by 2 bases, with 23 bases between. Germline lookup yields CDR1 LGHNA and CDR2 YSLEER. The CDR3 spells CASSQVQVLGEALNTEAFF. In DNA, the CDR3 is TGCGCCAGCAGCCAAGTCCAAGTTTTAGGAGAAGCTCTAAACACTGAAGCTTTCTTT.

As DNA, the CDR3 is TGTGCCAGCAGCTCCCCGACAGGGTCGGATGAAAAACTGTTTTTT. Translating it yields CASSSPTGSDEKLFF. This chain connects TRBV3-1 (or the pseudogene TRBV3-2) to TRBJ1-4, with 7 bases aligning to TRBD1. CDR3 length: 15 amino acids. The J segment lost 6 bases and the V segment lost 5 bases, leaving 9 bases of the junction unmatched. Germline assignment: CDR1 LGHDT and CDR2 YNNKEL (reference sequence).

V gene TRBV11-2 combines with J gene TRBJ2-7; possibly TRBD1 for D (5 bases). CDR1 is SGHAT and CDR2 is FQNNGV in the germline V gene. The CDR3 runs to 15 residues. V gave up 3 bases and J gave up 0 bases, with 12 bases separating them. The CDR3 spells CASSLTVTSSYEQYF. DNA of the CDR3: TGTGCCAGCAGCTTGACAGTTACGAGCTCCTACGAGCAGTACTTC.

V and J are TRBV7-9 and TRBJ2-1, with D perhaps TRBD2 (5 bases). This CDR3 has 13 residues. Germline V gene sequence: CDR1 SEHNR, CDR2 FQNEAQ (reference sequence). V was shortened by 5 bases and J by 5 bases, with 10 bases between the two germline ends. CDR3 sequence (DNA): TGTGCCAGCAGCCTAGACGGGGACAATGAGCAGTTCTTC. Translating gives CASSLDGDNEQFF.

The chain couples TRBV30 to TRBJ2-1, with a weak D call TRBD1 (6 bases). This CDR3 has 17 amino acids. The germline V gene encodes CDR1 GTSNPN and CDR2 SVGIG (reference sequence). The V end lost 4 bases, the J end lost 0 bases, and 19 bases lay between the germline ends. CDR3 DNA: TGTGCCTGGACCCCTAAACGGACAGCCAGCTCCTACAATGAGCAGTTCTTC. Protein: CAWTPKRTASSYNEQFF.

The chain employs TRBV18 and TRBJ2-3; a weak D match, TRBD2 (6 bases). The germline CDR1 and CDR2 sequences are KGHSH and LQKENI. The length of the CDR3 is 16 residues. V lost 3 bases, J lost 0 bases, and 13 bases lay in between. CDR3 sequence reads: CASSPGRQPSTDTQYF. In DNA, the CDR3 is TGTGCCAGCTCACCGGGGAGGCAGCCTAGCACAGATACGCAGTATTTT.

The CDR3 bases are TGTGCCAGCAGCCGCCCTAAAGCGGGGGCCGGATCCTACAATGAGCAGTTCTTC. Its translation: CASSRPKAGAGSYNEQFF. The chain couples TRBV4-2 to TRBJ2-1, with 8 bases aligning to TRBD2. The germline V gene has CDR1 LGHNA and CDR2 YNFKEQ. The CDR3 is made up of 18 amino acids. J gave up 1 base and V 4 bases, and 12 bases lay outside the gene matches.

V gene TRBV14 combines with J gene TRBJ2-3; 10 bases are a match to TRBD2. Germline CDR1 and CDR2: SGHDN and FVKESK. This CDR3 is built from 15 residues. The ends lost 1 base at V and 5 bases at J; junction bases unmatched: 3. The CDR3 coding sequence is TGTGCCAGCAGCCAAGTACTAGCGGGACGAGATACGCAGTATTTT. Encoded protein: CASSQVLAGRDTQYF.